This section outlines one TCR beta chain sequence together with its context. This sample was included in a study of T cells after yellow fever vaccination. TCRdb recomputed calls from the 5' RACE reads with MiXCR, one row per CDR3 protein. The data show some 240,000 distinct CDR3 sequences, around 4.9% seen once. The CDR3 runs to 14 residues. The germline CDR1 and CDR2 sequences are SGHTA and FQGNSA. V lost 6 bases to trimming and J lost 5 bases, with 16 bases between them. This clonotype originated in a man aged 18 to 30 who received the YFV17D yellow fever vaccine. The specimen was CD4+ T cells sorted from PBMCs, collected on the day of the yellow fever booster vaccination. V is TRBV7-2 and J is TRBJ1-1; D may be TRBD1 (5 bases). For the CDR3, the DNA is TGTGCCAGCAGTTCTGCCCCAGGGATTACTGAAGCTTTCTTT. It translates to CASSSAPGITEAFF.